The 27 T cell receptor beta chains in this list originate from one sample, sequenced in a study of a mutant IDH1 vaccine in newly diagnosed glioma. The time point was: week 23, last vaccination. In the vaccine, a single dose held 300 ug of the mutant IDH1 20-mer peptide, along with topical imiquimod. The assay was immunoSEQ multiplex PCR, and TCRdb's table has in-frame clones only and misses some. Of roughly 74,000 clones listed, roughly 85% are singletons. For these receptors, no antigen is known. The input for sequencing was PBMCs, taken from a glioma patient whose treatment included an IDH1 peptide vaccine. These receptors were collected from a man aged 30 to 45 with glioma. Some clones in this sample may be carry-over from other donors' samples.

In this sample, this clone turned up once. Germline is not matched at one junction end, which may reflect a read error. The chain is built from TRBV7-6 and TRBJ1-2; TRBD1 might be the D (6 bases). The CDR3 is 15 residues long. Germline lookup yields CDR1 SGHVS and CDR2 FNYEAQ. CDR3 DNA: TGTGCCAGCAGCCCAGAAGGGGGACTGGACTATGGCTGCACCTTC. Encoded protein: CASSPEGGLDYGCTF.

The chain links TRBV6-1 to TRBJ2-7; perhaps TRBD1 as D (7 bases). Germline V gene data show CDR1 as MNHNS and CDR2 as SASEGT. This CDR3 has 14 residues. Deletions cut 6 bases from V and 7 bases from J, with 19 bases between. The CDR3 is CASSGNRGAGEQYF. DNA for the CDR3: TGTGCCAGCAGCGGAAACAGGGGTGCGGGAGAGCAGTACTTC.

The rearrangement joins TRBV10-3 to TRBJ1-3; D gene unclear. The CDR3 runs to 14 residues. V lost 0 bases and J lost 4, with 7 bases in between. Germline assignment: CDR1 ENHRY and CDR2 SYGVKD. The CDR3 here is CAISESTEGNTIYF. The CDR3, as DNA: TGTGCCATCAGTGAGTCCACGGAGGGAAACACCATATATTTT.

The chain links TRBV5-1 to TRBJ1-2; D is ambiguous. CDR1 SGHRS and CDR2 YFSETQ come from the germline V gene. The ends were cut back, 4 bases at V and 5 bases at J, with 21 bases in the middle. CDR3 size: 16 residues. The CDR3: CASSPNYSDFGYGYTF. The CDR3 DNA reads TGCGCCAGCAGCCCTAACTATTCGGACTTTGGATATGGCTACACCTTC. The full variable domain, with the rest looked up from reference TRBV5-1 and TRBJ1-2, is KAGVTQTPRYLIKTRGQQVTLSCSPISGHRSVSWYQQTPGQGLQFLFEYFSETQRNKGNFPGRFSGRQFSNSRSEMNVSTLELGDSALYLCASSPNYSDFGYGYTFGSGTRLTVV.

V gene TRBV5-1 combines with J gene TRBJ2-6; D not certain. Germline-derived CDR1 and CDR2 are SGHRS and YFSETQ. V was shortened by 0 bases and J by 4 bases, with 8 bases between the two germline ends. The CDR3 runs to 15 residues. CDR3 DNA sequence: TGCGCCAGCAGCTTGGGGCCGGCCGGGGCCAACGTCCTGACTTTC. Amino acids: CASSLGPAGANVLTF.

V gene TRBV28 combines with J gene TRBJ2-1, with TRBD2 matching 8 bases. Looked up from germline, CDR1 is MDHEN and CDR2 is SYDVKM. V trimming: 2 bases; J trimming: 4 bases; junction bases outside the gene matches: 13. The CDR3 extends over 18 amino acids. CDR3 nucleotide sequence: TGTGCCAGCAGTTTAATGGTAGGGAGCGAGCGGGAGTACAATGAGCAGTTCTTC. It encodes CASSLMVGSEREYNEQFF. The entire variable domain, with the rest obtained from reference TRBV28 and TRBJ2-1, is as follows: DVKVTQSSRYLVKRTGEKVFLECVQDMDHENMFWYRQDPGLGLRLIYFSYDVKMKEKGDIPEGYSVSREKKERFSLILESASTNQTSMYLCASSLMVGSEREYNEQFFGPGTRLTVL.

The chain employs TRBV2 and TRBJ2-7; D unclear. The germline V and J ends were trimmed by 6 bases and 5 bases, with 20 bases remaining between them. The germline CDR1 and CDR2 sequences are SNHLY and FYNNEI. CDR3 length: 15 residues. Here the CDR3 DNA reads TGTGCCAGCAGGCCCGAACCTAGGGATCCCCACGAGCAGTACTTC. Translating it yields CASRPEPRDPHEQYF.

The J gene is TRBJ1-5, the V gene TRBV19, with a tentative D call TRBD1 (5 bases). V dropped 7 bases and J dropped 6 bases, with 22 bases sitting between them. This CDR3 spans 16 amino acids. Germline V gene sequence: CDR1 LNHDA, CDR2 SQIVND (reference sequence). This chain's CDR3 is CASIHSGPSGSQPQHF. The CDR3 bases are TGTGCCAGTATCCACTCAGGGCCGAGTGGAAGTCAGCCCCAGCATTTT.

The CDR3, as DNA: TGTGCCAGCAGTGAAGCGGTGTACAGCAATGGCTACACCTTC. Translating gives CASSEAVYSNGYTF. This chain joins TRBV2 and TRBJ1-2, with D unclear. Germline CDR1 is SNHLY and CDR2 is FYNNEI. The CDR3 runs 14 residues. Trimming took off 0 bases at V and 6 bases at J, with 11 bases between the two ends.

This clone was detected only once. The rearrangement joins TRBV13 to TRBJ1-3; D is ambiguous. V was shortened by 0 bases and J by 0 bases, with 9 bases between the two germline ends. The CDR3 extends over 16 amino acids. Germline V CDR1 and CDR2: PRHDT, FYEKMQ (reference sequence). Here the CDR3 DNA reads TGTGCCAGCAGCTTAGGCTTGACCGGCTCTGGAAACACCATATATTTT. Translating it yields CASSLGLTGSGNTIYF.

J is TRBJ2-1 and V is TRBV11-3; D not certain. Trimming left V 1 base short and J 4 bases short, with 8 bases between. This CDR3 has 14 residues. From germline, CDR1 is SGHNT and CDR2 YENEEA. The CDR3 DNA sequence: TGTGCCAGCAGCTTAGCAGGTCGGTACAATGAGCAGTTCTTC. Translating it yields CASSLAGRYNEQFF.

The chain combines TRBV6-5 with TRBJ2-1, with D maybe TRBD2 (5 bases). The CDR3 is made up of 14 amino acids. Germline loops: CDR1 MNHEY, CDR2 SVGAGI. V was clipped by 0 bases and J by 5 bases, with 8 bases between them. CDR3 DNA: TGTGCCAGCAGTTACTCCTCAGCGGACAATGAGCAGTTCTTC. Amino acids: CASSYSSADNEQFF.

The chain links TRBV2 to TRBJ1-3, with D perhaps matching TRBD1 (5 bases). The length of the CDR3 is 16 residues. Germline V gives CDR1 SNHLY, CDR2 FYNNEI. V was cut by 5 bases and J by 7 bases, with 21 bases left in between. CDR3 nucleotides: TGTGCCAGCAGTCCTTACGGACCCTTCCGGGGGAACACCATATATTTT. This encodes CASSPYGPFRGNTIYF.

The rearrangement joins TRBV9 to TRBJ1-4; 8 bases line up with TRBD1. The CDR3 runs to 13 residues. Germline assignment: CDR1 SGDLS and CDR2 YYNGEE. The ends lost 8 bases at V and 8 bases at J; junction bases unmatched: 8. The CDR3 here is CASSGQGREKLFF. The CDR3 DNA is TGTGCCAGTTCCGGACAGGGTAGAGAAAAACTGTTTTTT.

The V and J genes are TRBV19 and TRBJ1-1; D might be TRBD1 (6 bases). Trimming removed 5 bases at V and 4 bases at J, with 14 bases between. Germline CDR1 and CDR2: LNHDA and SQIVND (reference sequence). The CDR3 contains 14 residues. Here the CDR3 DNA reads TGTGCCAGTAGTGTCTCAGGGGCAGGCACTGAAGCTTTCTTT. Its protein is CASSVSGAGTEAFF.

V is TRBV9 and J is TRBJ2-6; D possibly corresponds to TRBD2 (6 bases). CDR1 is SGDLS and CDR2 is YYNGEE in the germline V gene. The CDR3 length is 15 residues. Between the trimmed V and J ends, which lost 3 bases and 7 bases, there was a span of 14 bases. This chain's CDR3 is CASSGGSGRANVLTF. CDR3 in DNA: TGTGCCAGCAGCGGCGGGTCCGGGAGAGCCAACGTCCTGACTTTC. The whole variable domain, filled in from reference TRBV9 and TRBJ2-6, reads DSGVTQTPKHLITATGQRVTLRCSPRSGDLSVYWYQQSLDQGLQFLIQYYNGEERAKGNILERFSAQQFPDLHSELNLSSLELGDSALYFCASSGGSGRANVLTFGAGSRLTVL.

The V call is TRBV4-3, the J call TRBJ2-1; D might be TRBD1 (5 bases). This CDR3 is 15 amino acids long. Germline V gene lookup returns CDR1 LGHNA and CDR2 YSLEER. Trimming removed 0 bases at V and 7 bases at J, with 13 bases between. DNA for the CDR3: TGCGCCAGCAGCCAAGATGGGGCAGGGAAAAATGAGCAGTTCTTC. Protein sequence: CASSQDGAGKNEQFF.

This clone was detected only a few times. The gene calls are TRBV29-1 and TRBJ1-1; 7 nucleotides align to TRBD1. V was pared by 5 bases and J by 7 bases, with 10 bases of the junction left unmatched. Germline-derived CDR1 and CDR2 are SQVTM and ANQGSEA. CDR3 length: 13 amino acids. The CDR3 nucleotides read TGCAGCGTTCGACAGGCAGGGGGGAGTGAAGCTTTCTTT. This codes for CSVRQAGGSEAFF.

CDR3 nucleotides: TGTGCCAGCAGTTTAGGCGCCTGGGACGACCAAGAGACCCAGTACTTC. Translating it yields CASSLGAWDDQETQYF. This chain connects TRBV28 to TRBJ2-5; D may correspond to TRBD1 or TRBD2 (5 bases each). Germline values: CDR1 MDHEN, CDR2 SYDVKM. Trimming left V 2 bases short and J 0 bases short, with 13 bases between. The CDR3 loop spans 16 amino acids. Complete variable domain (other parts from reference TRBV28 and TRBJ2-5): DVKVTQSSRYLVKRTGEKVFLECVQDMDHENMFWYRQDPGLGLRLIYFSYDVKMKEKGDIPEGYSVSREKKERFSLILESASTNQTSMYLCASSLGAWDDQETQYFGPGTRLLVL.

The chain couples TRBV5-1 to TRBJ2-5; D may be TRBD1 or TRBD2 (6 bases each). The CDR3 is made up of 14 amino acids. Germline CDR1 reads SGHRS; CDR2 reads YFSETQ. V was cut by 4 bases and J by 6 bases, with 16 bases left in between. The CDR3 nucleotides read TGCGCCAGCAGCCCGGCTGGGGGGCAAAAGACCCAGTACTTC. Its protein is CASSPAGGQKTQYF.

V usage is TRBV7-8 and J usage is TRBJ1-1, with a tentative D call TRBD1 (5 bases). Germline V gives CDR1 SGHVS, CDR2 FQNEAQ. Between the trimmed V and J ends, which lost 2 bases and 0 bases, there was a span of 10 bases. CDR3 size: 15 residues. The CDR3 DNA follows: TGTGCCAGCAGCTTAACCGCCAGGGTGAACACTGAAGCTTTCTTT. The encoded protein is CASSLTARVNTEAFF.

CDR3 in DNA: TGTGCCAGTAGTATAGCAGCAGGAAACTCCTACGAGCAGTACTTC. Translated, it gives CASSIAAGNSYEQYF. The chain joins TRBV19 to TRBJ2-5, with no clear D. The DNA end is a closer match to TRBJ2-7, so the J assignment may be wrong. Germline V CDR1 and CDR2: LNHDA, SQIVND (reference sequence). There are 15 residues in the CDR3.

This clone showed up just once. The genes are TRBV5-6 and TRBJ2-6; D possibly corresponds to TRBD2 (6 bases). Trimming took off 0 bases at V and 1 base at J, with 17 bases between the two ends. This CDR3 spans 19 amino acids. Germline V gene sequence: CDR1 SGHDT, CDR2 YYEEEE. CDR3 in DNA: TGTGCCAGCAGCTTGGGAGTCGGGGGTAGTGTGTCTGGGGCCAACGTCCTGACTTTC. This translates into CASSLGVGGSVSGANVLTF.

CDR3 bases: TGTGCCAGCAGTAAAGAAGGCGCCAGTCCTCCCTACGAGCAGTACTTC. It codes for CASSKEGASPPYEQYF. The chain is built from TRBV6-1 and TRBJ2-7, with D unresolved. CDR3 length: 16 amino acids. V was pared by 5 bases and J by 2 bases, with 19 bases between. Germline assignment: CDR1 MNHNS and CDR2 SASEGT.

The chain is built from TRBV4-1 and TRBJ2-1; weak D call: TRBD2 (6 bases). The germline CDR1 and CDR2 sequences are MGHRA and YSYEKL. This CDR3 is built from 15 residues. V lost 2 bases, J lost 6 bases, and 14 bases lay in between. CDR3 loop: CASSQFRREGNEQFF. The DNA of the CDR3 is TGCGCCAGCAGCCAATTTAGGAGGGAAGGCAATGAGCAGTTCTTC.

The CDR3 sequence is CASSLWGQGNQPQHF. In DNA, the CDR3 is TGTGCCAGCAGCTTATGGGGACAGGGTAATCAGCCCCAGCATTTT. This rearrangement joins TRBV7-2 to TRBJ1-5; TRBD1 agrees at 9 bases. This CDR3 spans 15 amino acids. With V trimmed by 2 bases and J by 4 bases, 3 bases remained unmatched. CDR1 SGHTA and CDR2 FQGNSA come from the germline V gene.

This chain links TRBV18 with TRBJ2-7, with D hard to call. The CDR3 loop spans 14 amino acids. The V end was cut by 0 bases, the J end by 2 bases, with 8 bases between. The germline V gene has CDR1 KGHSH and CDR2 LQKENI. The CDR3 DNA reads as TGTGCCAGCTCACCACCTGCAGGACCCTACGAGCAGTACTTC. It yields the protein CASSPPAGPYEQYF.